What follows describes a single TCR beta chain. At least ten counts were recorded for this clonotype. This receptor's antigen is unknown. There are no base qualities to consult, and no much larger clone falls within one base. TCR cDNA was made using 5'RACE template switching, a step that added a universal primer site and unique molecular identifiers. Priming for cDNA synthesis came from both the TCR alpha and TCR beta constant segments. Two PCR steps were used to amplify libraries, with sample barcodes and sequencing adapters being added in the second step. Sequencing of libraries was performed on Illumina HiSeq 2500 (2x100 bp) or NovaSeq (2x150 bp). The original methods were these. MIGEC handled demultiplexing of reads and collapsing into UMI consensus sequences, while MiXCR performed V(D)J alignment. Vaccine-responding clonotypes were defined with edgeR using replicate PBMC samples, requiring FDR below 0.01 and a log2 fold change above 5 up to day 15. Bulk clonotypes were assigned CD4 or CD8 identity according to which sequenced CD4 or CD8 repertoire held them at higher abundance. TCRdb redid the processing of the public reads, applying fastp at Q25 and MiXCR, and retained in-frame beta chains. Entries that share a CDR3 protein sequence are merged under the most common genes and DNA. The V and J calls shown here were made by TCRdb, not taken from the authors' results. Present in this sample are 68,000 or so distinct CDR3 sequences, 6.5% to 8% of which were seen just once. The ten largest clones add up to 30% to 45% of the sample.

The data originate from a study of T cells after yellow fever vaccination (dated by TCRdb to the late 2010s). About the study as a whole: Libraries from fractions with low cell numbers were prepared with the SMART-Seq v4 Ultra Low Input RNA kit. Two healthy male donors, one aged 18 to 30 and one aged 30 to 40 years, made up the cohort. Blood was drawn at multiple timepoints before and after primary and secondary immunization, with bulk PBMC replicates and cell subsets isolated. To follow T-cell clones before and after both primary and booster YFV17D yellow fever vaccination, bulk TCR alpha and beta repertoires underwent longitudinal sequencing. General conclusions and limits of the study: After the booster, most clones that had expanded after primary vaccination were detected again (around 96% of CD4 and over 75% of CD8), suggesting broad maintenance of memory. Computational filtering was needed because FACS-sorted repertoires could contain abundant contaminating clonotypes from the bulk population. Compared with the primary T-cell response, the secondary T-cell response was weaker but faster, peaking on day 5 rather than day 15. A small fraction of clonotypes showed up in both the CD4 and CD8 compartments, probably as a result of convergent recombination. Because the study included only two donors, the extent to which the findings can be generalized is limited.

This sample's treatment or condition label indicates: live attenuated yellow fever vaccine strain. A standard Ficoll-Paque protocol was used to isolate PBMCs from peripheral blood. Dynabeads CD4 and CD8 positive selection kits were used to isolate the CD4 and CD8 T-cell fractions. RNA was extracted with TriZol from bulk PBMCs, CD4 and CD8 fractions, and dextramer-positive and dextramer-negative fractions. Reading the germline V gene (reference sequence) gives CDR1 SEHNR and CDR2 FQNEAQ. CDR3 length: 14 amino acids, cysteine to phenylalanine. Only the CDR3 part of the read is kept: 42 bases, read in frame from the first base. Ends trimmed: V by 5 bases, J by 11 bases; bases unmatched to a gene: 12.

The sequences come from CD8+ T cells sorted from PBMCs, collected 15 days after the yellow fever booster vaccination. Rearrangement joined TRBV7-9 to TRBJ1-1, with 9 bases in between that match TRBD1. This sequence was found in a man aged 25-40 years who received the YFV17D yellow fever vaccine. The CDR3 here reads CASSHRDRDRQAFF. The nucleotide sequence is TGTGCCAGCAGCCACCGGGACAGGGACCGGCAGGCTTTCTTT.